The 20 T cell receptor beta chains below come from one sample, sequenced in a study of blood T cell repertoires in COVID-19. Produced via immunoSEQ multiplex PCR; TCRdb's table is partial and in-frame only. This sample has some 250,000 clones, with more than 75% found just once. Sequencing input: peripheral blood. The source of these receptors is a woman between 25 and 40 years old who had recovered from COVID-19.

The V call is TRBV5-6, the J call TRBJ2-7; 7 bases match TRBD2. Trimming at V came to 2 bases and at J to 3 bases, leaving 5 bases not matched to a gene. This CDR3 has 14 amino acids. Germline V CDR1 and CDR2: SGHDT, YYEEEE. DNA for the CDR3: TGTGCCAGCAGCTTCGGGACTACCAACTACGAGCAGTACTTC. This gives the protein CASSFGTTNYEQYF.

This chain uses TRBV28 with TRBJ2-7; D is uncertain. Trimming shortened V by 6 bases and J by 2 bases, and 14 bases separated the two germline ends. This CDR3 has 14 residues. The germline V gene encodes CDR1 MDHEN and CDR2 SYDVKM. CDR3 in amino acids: CASSLPGLPYEQYF. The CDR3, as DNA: TGTGCCAGCAGCCTGCCCGGGTTGCCCTACGAGCAGTACTTC.

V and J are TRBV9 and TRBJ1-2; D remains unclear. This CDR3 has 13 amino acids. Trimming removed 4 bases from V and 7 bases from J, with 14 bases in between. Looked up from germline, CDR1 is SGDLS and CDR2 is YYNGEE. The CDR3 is CASSLPSGAGYTF. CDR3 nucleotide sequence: TGTGCCAGCAGCCTCCCGTCGGGAGCTGGCTACACCTTC.

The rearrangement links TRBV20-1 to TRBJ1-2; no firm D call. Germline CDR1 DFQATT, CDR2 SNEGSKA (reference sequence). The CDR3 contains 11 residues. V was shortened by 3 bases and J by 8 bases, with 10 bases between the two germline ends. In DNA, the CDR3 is TGCAGTGCTAGTTTGCGCGGGGGCTACACCTTC. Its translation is CSASLRGGYTF.

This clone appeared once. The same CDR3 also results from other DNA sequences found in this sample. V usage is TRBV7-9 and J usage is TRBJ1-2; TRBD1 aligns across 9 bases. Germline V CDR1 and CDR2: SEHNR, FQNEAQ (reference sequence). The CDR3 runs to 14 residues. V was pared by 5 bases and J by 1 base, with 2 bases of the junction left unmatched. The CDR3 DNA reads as TGTGCCAGCAGCCCGGGACAGGGTAACTATGGCTACACCTTC. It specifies CASSPGQGNYGYTF.

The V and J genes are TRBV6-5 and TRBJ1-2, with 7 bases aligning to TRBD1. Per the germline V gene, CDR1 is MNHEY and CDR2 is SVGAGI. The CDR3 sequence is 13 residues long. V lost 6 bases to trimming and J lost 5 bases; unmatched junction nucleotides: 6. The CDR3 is CASRSTGFYGYTF. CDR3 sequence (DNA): TGTGCCAGCAGATCGACAGGGTTTTATGGCTACACCTTC.

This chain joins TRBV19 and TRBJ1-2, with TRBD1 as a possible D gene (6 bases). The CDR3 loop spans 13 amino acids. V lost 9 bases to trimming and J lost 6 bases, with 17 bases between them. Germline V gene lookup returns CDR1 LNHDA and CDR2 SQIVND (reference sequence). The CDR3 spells CASKSQGKDGYTF. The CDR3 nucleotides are TGTGCCAGCAAATCCCAGGGGAAAGATGGCTACACCTTC. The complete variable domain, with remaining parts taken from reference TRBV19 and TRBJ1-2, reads DGGITQSPKYLFRKEGQNVTLSCEQNLNHDAMYWYRQDPGQGLRLIYYSQIVNDFQKGDIAEGYSVSREKKESFPLTVTSAQKNPTAFYLCASKSQGKDGYTFGSGTRLTVV.

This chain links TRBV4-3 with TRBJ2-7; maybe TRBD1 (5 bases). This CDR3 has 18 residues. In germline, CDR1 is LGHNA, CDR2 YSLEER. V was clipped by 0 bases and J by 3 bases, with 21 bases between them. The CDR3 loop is CASSQDHLAPGAYYEQYF. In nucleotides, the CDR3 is TGCGCCAGCAGCCAAGATCATTTGGCCCCTGGGGCTTACTACGAGCAGTACTTC.

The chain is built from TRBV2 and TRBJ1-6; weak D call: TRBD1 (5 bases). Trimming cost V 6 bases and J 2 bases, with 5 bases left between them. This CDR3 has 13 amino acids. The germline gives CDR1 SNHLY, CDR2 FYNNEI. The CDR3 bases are TGTGCCAGCAGACAGGCCTATAATTCACCCCTCCACTTT. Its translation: CASRQAYNSPLHF.

CDR3 coding DNA: TGTGCCAGTAGGAAACTATCGGGACAGGGGGGCAATCAGCCCCAGCATTTT. Translation: CASRKLSGQGGNQPQHF. The chain uses TRBV19 and TRBJ1-5; 11 positions agree with TRBD1. The CDR3 covers 17 residues. Per the germline V gene, CDR1 is LNHDA and CDR2 is SQIVND (reference sequence). The V gene end was trimmed by 6 bases and the J gene end by 2 bases; junction bases not matched to a gene: 9. The entire variable domain, with the rest obtained from reference TRBV19 and TRBJ1-5, is as follows: DGGITQSPKYLFRKEGQNVTLSCEQNLNHDAMYWYRQDPGQGLRLIYYSQIVNDFQKGDIAEGYSVSREKKESFPLTVTSAQKNPTAFYLCASRKLSGQGGNQPQHFGDGTRLSIL.

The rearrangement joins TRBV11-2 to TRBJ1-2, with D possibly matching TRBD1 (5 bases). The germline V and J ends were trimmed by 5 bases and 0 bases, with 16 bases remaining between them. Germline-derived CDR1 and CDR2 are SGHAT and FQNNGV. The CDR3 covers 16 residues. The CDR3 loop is CASSLGAGGTNYGYTF. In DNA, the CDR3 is TGTGCCAGCAGCCTAGGCGCGGGGGGGACTAACTATGGCTACACCTTC.

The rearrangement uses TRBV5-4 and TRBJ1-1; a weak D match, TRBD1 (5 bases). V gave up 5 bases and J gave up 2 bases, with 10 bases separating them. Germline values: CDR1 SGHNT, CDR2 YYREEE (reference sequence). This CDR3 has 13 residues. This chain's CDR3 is CASRNTGNTEAFF. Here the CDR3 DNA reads TGTGCCAGCAGGAATACAGGTAACACTGAAGCTTTCTTT.

This chain's CDR3 is CASSSGGVATDTQYF. CDR3 DNA sequence: TGTGCCAGCAGTAGCGGGGGGGTGGCAACAGATACGCAGTATTTT. The rearrangement joins TRBV2 to TRBJ2-3, with 10 bases identical to TRBD2. This CDR3 has 15 amino acids. Unmatched junction bases numbered 5, after V lost 5 bases and J lost 3 bases. Germline lookup yields CDR1 SNHLY and CDR2 FYNNEI.

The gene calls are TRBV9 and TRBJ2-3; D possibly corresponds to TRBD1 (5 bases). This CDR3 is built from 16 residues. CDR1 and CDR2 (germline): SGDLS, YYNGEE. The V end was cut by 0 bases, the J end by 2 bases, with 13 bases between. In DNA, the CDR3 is TGTGCCAGCAGCGTAGGGGGCGCAGGGCTCACAGATACGCAGTATTTT. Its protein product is CASSVGGAGLTDTQYF.

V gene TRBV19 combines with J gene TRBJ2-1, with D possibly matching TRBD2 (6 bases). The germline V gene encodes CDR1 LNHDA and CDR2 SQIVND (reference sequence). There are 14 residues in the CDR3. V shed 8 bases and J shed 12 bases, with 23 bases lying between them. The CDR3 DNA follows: TGTGCCAGTGAGTCTGGGGGGTCGGCAGTTCGGCAGTTCTTC. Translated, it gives CASESGGSAVRQFF.

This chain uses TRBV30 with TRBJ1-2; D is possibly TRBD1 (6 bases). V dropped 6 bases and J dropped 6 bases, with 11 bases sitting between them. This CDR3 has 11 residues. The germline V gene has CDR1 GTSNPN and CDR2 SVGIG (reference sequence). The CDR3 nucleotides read TGTGCCTGTCAGAACAGGGATGGCTACACCTTC. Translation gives CACQNRDGYTF.

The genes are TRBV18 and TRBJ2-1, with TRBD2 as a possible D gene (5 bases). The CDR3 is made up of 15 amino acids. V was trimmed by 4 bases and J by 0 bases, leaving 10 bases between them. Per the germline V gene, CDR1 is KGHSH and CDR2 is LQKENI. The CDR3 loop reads CASSLGLTSYNEQFF. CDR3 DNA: TGTGCCAGCTCACTCGGACTCACCTCCTACAATGAGCAGTTCTTC.

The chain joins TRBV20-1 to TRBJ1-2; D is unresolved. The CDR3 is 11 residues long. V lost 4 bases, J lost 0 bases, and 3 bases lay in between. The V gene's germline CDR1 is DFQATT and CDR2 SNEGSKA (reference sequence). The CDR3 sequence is CSATANYGYTF. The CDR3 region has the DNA TGCAGTGCTACAGCTAACTATGGCTACACCTTC.

CDR3 in amino acids: CASRLEGDTDTQYF. CDR3 nucleotide sequence: TGCGCCAGCAGACTCGAGGGAGACACAGATACGCAGTATTTT. The rearrangement uses TRBV5-1 and TRBJ2-3, with D perhaps matching TRBD2 (5 bases). V shed 5 bases and J shed 2 bases, with 12 bases lying between them. Germline CDR1 SGHRS, CDR2 YFSETQ. The CDR3 consists of 14 residues.

Here the CDR3 DNA reads TGTGCCAGCAGCACCAACCCCAGTCTTAACTATGGCTACACCTTC. This sequence encodes CASSTNPSLNYGYTF. The V and J genes are TRBV7-8 and TRBJ1-2; D is unclear. The CDR3 runs 15 residues. V lost 5 bases to trimming and J lost 1 base, with 14 bases between them. Germline-derived CDR1 and CDR2 are SGHVS and FQNEAQ. The whole variable domain, filled in from reference TRBV7-8 and TRBJ1-2, reads GAGVSQSPRYKVAKRGQDVALRCDPISGHVSLFWYQQALGQGPEFLTYFQNEAQLDKSGLPSDRFFAERPEGSVSTLKIQRTQQEDSAVYLCASSTNPSLNYGYTFGSGTRLTVV.